This T cell receptor (beta chain) appears in the sequencing data of a study of PD-L1 blockade in urothelial cancer. Study at large: Specimens of blood held a median count of roughly 140,000 T cells.

Assay: immunoSEQ multiplex PCR; the TCRdb copy retains only in-frame clones and omits some. The sample lists some 71,000 clones; roughly nine tenths were seen once. This CDR3 region has 15 residues. The V gene lost 0 bases and the J gene lost 6 bases, with 12 bases spanning the gap. The V gene's germline CDR1 is MNHNY and CDR2 SVGAGI (reference sequence). The chain uses TRBV6-6 and TRBJ1-5; no clear D. This specimen was PBMCs, taken around atezolizumab (anti-PD-L1) treatment. The source of this sequence is a man aged 60 to 75 with urothelial cancer. CDR3 nucleotide sequence: TGTGCCAGCAGTTACTCATCGGGTGCGGGTCAGCCCCAGCATTTT. This codes for CASSYSSGAGQPQHF.